This TCR beta chain was sequenced for a study of CD8 T cells in ankylosing spondylitis (dated by TCRdb to 2016 to 2017). About the full investigation: The study profiled T cell receptor beta repertoires in healthy donors and ankylosing spondylitis patients to find disease-linked TCR variants. The full study cohort was made up of 25 ankylosing spondylitis patients and 108 healthy donors. Samples of peripheral blood were taken, and for ankylosing spondylitis patients, synovial fluid was collected as well.

Sequenced using an Illumina HiSeq 2500. Quantitative 5'-RACE with molecular barcodes was the method used to prepare the TCR beta libraries. Turning to the authors' computational methods: Disease-linked TCR variants were identified with a new computational method built on a probabilistic model of VDJ rearrangement. TCRdb trimmed the raw reads at Q25, called clones with MiXCR and kept productive beta chains. Identical CDR3 protein sequences are pooled into one entry, listed with their most common genes and DNA. The V and J calls come from TCRdb's annotation, not from the publication. This sample gives hundreds of thousands of distinct CDR3 sequences in total; 17% of them show up just once. The ten largest clonotypes hold approximately 1% of the sample. The CDR3 runs 15 amino acids, cysteine and phenylalanine included. The only DNA kept is the CDR3, 45 bases in frame from the first base. At the junction V is shortened by 5 bases and J by 1 base, with 15 bases in between. Per the germline V gene, KGHSH is the CDR1 and LQKENI is the CDR2.

This clonotype was counted between two and nine times. Its antigen has not been determined. The sample holds no much larger clone one base away, and base qualities are not on file. Results and caveats for the whole study, not just this receptor: The disease-linked clones were reported to be significantly enriched in matched synovial fluid samples from ankylosing spondylitis patients. A TCR beta motif of eight highly homologous amino acid variants appeared characteristic of blood from ankylosing spondylitis patients. In peripheral blood, the disease-linked clones were found at relatively low frequencies and had a CD8+ phenotype. Some TCR beta motif variants had previously been reported in synovial fluid and blood of reactive arthritis patients, which suggested common disease-initiation mechanisms.

Material: blood, either unsorted or a sorted T cell fraction (not recorded which). This sequence uses TRBV18 and TRBJ2-7; the D gene is perhaps TRBD2, from 6 matching bases. The source of this sequence is a male donor with ankylosing spondylitis. The DNA is TGTGCCAGCTCAAGGGGAGGACTACAATCCTACGAGCAGTACTTC. It encodes CASSRGGLQSYEQYF.